Listed below are T cell receptor beta chains from one sample, sequenced in a study of cytomegalovirus exposure and HLA in healthy donors. Produced via immunoSEQ multiplex PCR; TCRdb's table is partial and in-frame only. Among fewer than 150,000 clones listed, roughly 86% were seen once. Sequenced input: PBMCs. The receptors were sampled from a man aged 18 to 30 in good health and CMV-seronegative. CDR3s include the opening cysteine and the closing phenylalanine or tryptophan. A D gene is named only where the DNA matches it firmly.

j_gene: TRBJ1-1; v_gene: TRBV7-8; d_gene: -; CDR3aa: CASSSIDTNTEAFF
j_gene: TRBJ2-2; v_gene: TRBV5-1; d_gene: -; CDR3aa: CASSLGLTGELFF
j_gene: TRBJ1-4; v_gene: TRBV11-2; d_gene: -; CDR3aa: CASSLRRRSTNEKLFF
j_gene: TRBJ2-5; v_gene: TRBV6-5; d_gene: -; CDR3aa: CASSSGLSETQYF
j_gene: TRBJ2-5; v_gene: TRBV2; d_gene: -; CDR3aa: CASNMRLLETQYF
j_gene: TRBJ1-5; v_gene: TRBV18; d_gene: TRBD1; CDR3aa: CASSPRDRPGQPQHF
j_gene: TRBJ2-2; v_gene: TRBV5-1; d_gene: -; CDR3aa: CASSPTVPSFRGAGSSGELFF
j_gene: TRBJ2-7; v_gene: TRBV7-9; d_gene: -; CDR3aa: CASSLGRGRYEQYF
j_gene: TRBJ2-7; v_gene: TRBV25-1; d_gene: -; CDR3aa: CASKGDSYEQYF
j_gene: TRBJ1-3; v_gene: TRBV7-9; d_gene: -; CDR3aa: CASSLPGKSGNTIYF
j_gene: TRBJ2-1; v_gene: TRBV10-3; d_gene: TRBD2; CDR3aa: CAISEWTSGSYEQFF
j_gene: TRBJ2-6; v_gene: TRBV19; d_gene: -; CDR3aa: CASSPRTASTLTF
j_gene: TRBJ1-5; v_gene: TRBV2; d_gene: -; CDR3aa: CASSDSFGRGQPQHF
j_gene: TRBJ2-5; v_gene: TRBV2; d_gene: TRBD2; CDR3aa: CASRLRSGGGQETQYF
j_gene: TRBJ2-7; v_gene: TRBV6-5; d_gene: -; CDR3aa: CASSLGASYEQYF
j_gene: TRBJ1-2; v_gene: TRBV30; d_gene: -; CDR3aa: CAWSVLQDSPGYTF
j_gene: TRBJ1-1; v_gene: TRBV18; d_gene: TRBD1; CDR3aa: CASSPETGLYTEAFF
j_gene: TRBJ1-5; v_gene: TRBV18; d_gene: -; CDR3aa: CASSHAKGGNNQPQHF
j_gene: TRBJ2-1; v_gene: TRBV6-1; d_gene: TRBD2; CDR3aa: CASSGLAGGVSYNEQFF
j_gene: TRBJ1-5; v_gene: TRBV27; d_gene: TRBD1; CDR3aa: CASSWTGGSNQPQHF
j_gene: TRBJ1-2; v_gene: TRBV7-9; d_gene: TRBD1; CDR3aa: CASSSSGGTNYGYTF